This TCR beta chain was recorded in a study of identifying expanded T cells in peripheral blood. Sequencing used immunoSEQ multiplex PCR; TCRdb keeps in-frame clones, though not all of them. The sample lists under 95,000 clones, about 88% occurring once. For this clone: The antigen is unknown.

Study-level points and caveats: Roughly 2-week clone count variance significantly increased as total template count grew. Over around two and four weeks, about 17 and 20 clones changed, versus around 1.3 between replicates.

During the collection period, no donor immune events like infections were recorded. This sequence originates from a person aged 18 to 75 in good health. Sequenced material: blood.

The CDR3 spells CAWNTGVGYGYTF. As DNA, the CDR3 is TGTGCCTGGAATACAGGAGTTGGCTATGGCTACACCTTC. The chain carries TRBV30 and TRBJ1-2, with TRBD1 as a possible D gene (5 bases). The CDR3 is 13 residues long. The V and J ends lost 4 bases and 4 bases respectively, with 13 bases between them. The germline V gene has CDR1 GTSNPN and CDR2 SVGIG (reference sequence).